These T cell receptor beta chains were read from a single sample in a study of cytomegalovirus exposure and HLA in healthy donors. Measured with immunoSEQ multiplex PCR; TCRdb has only the in-frame clones, and not every one. Of 75,000 to 95,000 clones listed, more than 55% are singletons. Input material: PBMCs. The receptors come from a woman between 45 and 65 years old in good health and CMV-seropositive. Each CDR3 is given with its conserved first and last residue. Each record gives: clone size, V gene, D gene, CDR3 length, J gene, CDR3 protein, CDR3 DNA. A D gene is named only where the DNA matches it firmly. Part of the rows lack a size; the others show once, few, many or a class for expanded clones.

.	TRBV10-3	TRBD1	16	TRBJ2-2	CASGTGGAENTGELFF	TGTGCCTCCGGGACAGGGGGAGCAGAGAACACCGGGGAGCTGTTTTTT
few	TRBV19	TRBD1	16	TRBJ2-3	CASTRGTGSSTDTQYF	TGTGCCAGTACCAGGGGGACGGGATCTAGCACAGATACGCAGTATTTT
.	TRBV5-1	TRBD2	15	TRBJ2-1	CASSYAGGRDNEQFF	TGCGCCAGCAGCTATGCGGGGGGTCGGGACAATGAGCAGTTCTTC
.	TRBV7-9	TRBD2	14	TRBJ2-1	CASSLVGGFGEQFF	TGTGCCAGCAGCTTAGTCGGGGGGTTCGGTGAGCAGTTCTTC
few	TRBV6-6	.	13	TRBJ1-4	CASSYPEEEKLFF	TGTGCCAGCAGTTACCCCGAGGAGGAAAAACTGTTTTTT
once	TRBV29-1	.	13	TRBJ2-1	CSVEGAGRNEQFF	TGCAGCGTTGAAGGGGCAGGGCGGAATGAGCAGTTCTTC
few	TRBV5-1	TRBD1	14	TRBJ2-7	CASSLTGTGVEQYF	TGCGCCAGCAGCTTAACCGGGACAGGGGTAGAGCAGTACTTC
.	TRBV2	TRBD1	15	TRBJ1-4	CASSIGQGRVEKLFF	TGTGCCAGCAGTATAGGACAGGGGAGGGTCGAAAAACTGTTTTTT
.	TRBV6-5	.	13	TRBJ1-2	CASSYSGLSGYTF	TGTGCCAGCAGTTACTCGGGCCTCAGTGGCTACACCTTC
.	TRBV7-8	TRBD1	15	TRBJ1-6	CASSLDRESHSPLHF	TGTGCCAGCAGCCTGGACAGGGAAAGTCATTCACCCCTCCACTTT
.	TRBV7-9	TRBD1	15	TRBJ1-1	CASSLQGAGNTEAFF	TGTGCCAGCAGCTTACAGGGGGCAGGGAACACTGAAGCTTTCTTT
.	TRBV5-4	TRBD1	16	TRBJ1-1	CASSILLTGPNTEAFF	TGTGCCAGCAGCATCCTACTGACAGGGCCCAACACTGAAGCTTTCTTT
.	TRBV29-1	.	14	TRBJ2-3	CSVRTTNVRDTQYF	TGCAGCGTCAGGACTACCAACGTGAGAGATACGCAGTATTTT
few	TRBV5-6	.	13	TRBJ1-2	CASNWGGGYGYTF	TGTGCCAGCAACTGGGGGGGCGGATATGGCTACACCTTC
once	TRBV5-1	TRBD1	14	TRBJ1-1	CASSLGTGLVRAFF	TGCGCCAGCAGCTTGGGGACAGGGTTGGTTCGGGCTTTCTTT
.	TRBV30	.	16	TRBJ1-2	CAWSVGGRAFNYGYTF	TGTGCCTGGAGTGTAGGCGGGCGCGCATTTAACTATGGCTACACCTTC
.	TRBV7-9	.	13	TRBJ1-1	CASSRAGNTEAFF	TGTGCCAGCAGTCGCGCAGGGAACACTGAAGCTTTCTTT
few	TRBV7-9	.	13	TRBJ1-1	CASSPQPGTEAFF	TGTGCCAGCAGCCCTCAGCCAGGGACTGAAGCTTTCTTT
.	TRBV5-1	TRBD2	15	TRBJ2-5	CASSSSGGAQETQYF	TGCGCCAGCAGCTCTAGCGGGGGGGCCCAAGAGACCCAGTACTTC
.	TRBV5-6	.	14	TRBJ2-7	CASSLELDSYEQYF	TGTGCCAGCAGCTTGGAGTTAGACTCCTACGAGCAGTACTTC
.	TRBV5-1	TRBD1	15	TRBJ2-5	CASSPTGALQETQYF	TGCGCCAGCAGCCCGACAGGGGCCCTCCAAGAGACCCAGTACTTC
.	TRBV5-4	.	17	TRBJ2-7	CASSLGVGNSFTGEQYF	TGTGCCAGCAGCTTGGGTGTAGGCAACTCCTTTACGGGCGAGCAGTACTTC
.	TRBV23-1	.	18	TRBJ1-5	CASSQWQGRAQSNQPQHF	TGCGCCAGCTCACAATGGCAGGGGCGAGCCCAAAGCAATCAGCCCCAGCATTTT
.	TRBV6-6	TRBD2	15	TRBJ2-7	CASSYSRGGPHEQYF	TGTGCCAGCAGTTACTCGCGGGGGGGCCCCCACGAGCAGTACTTC
.	TRBV6-5	.	14	TRBJ2-7	CASSYSGGSYEQYF	TGTGCCAGCAGTTACTCTGGGGGGTCCTACGAGCAGTACTTC
.	TRBV5-6	TRBD2	16	TRBJ2-3	CASSLEGLAGTDTQYF	TGTGCCAGCAGCTTGGAGGGACTAGCGGGGACAGATACGCAGTATTTT
.	TRBV7-9	.	11	TRBJ2-7	CASSSFYEQYF	TGTGCCAGCAGTTCCTTTTACGAGCAGTACTTC